One and the same sample provided the 26 T cell receptor beta chains below, sequenced in a study of blood T cell repertoires in COVID-19. The assay was immunoSEQ multiplex PCR, and TCRdb's table has in-frame clones only and misses some. The repertoire holds tens of thousands of clones, with about 80% as singletons. Sequencing was performed on peripheral blood. The origin of the receptors is a woman between 70 and 85 years old with acute or convalescent COVID-19.

The chain carries TRBV7-6 and TRBJ2-2; no definite D call. CDR3 length equals 16 residues. Germline V gene sequence: CDR1 SGHVS, CDR2 FNYEAQ. The ends were cut back, 8 bases at V and 0 bases at J, with 16 bases in the middle. Written as DNA, the CDR3 is TGTGCCAGCGGGTATACAGCACACTCGAACACCGGGGAGCTGTTTTTT. The encoded protein is CASGYTAHSNTGELFF.

V usage is TRBV9 and J usage is TRBJ1-2; a weak D match, TRBD1 (6 bases). This CDR3 region has 15 residues. Trimming pared 0 bases from V and 2 bases from J, leaving 11 bases between. Germline CDR1 is SGDLS and CDR2 is YYNGEE. In DNA form, the CDR3 reads TGTGCCAGCAGCGTAGACACCGGGACAAACTATGGCTACACCTTC. This translates into CASSVDTGTNYGYTF.

The V and J genes are TRBV2 and TRBJ1-1; 7 bases line up with TRBD1. J lost 1 base, V lost 7 bases, and 9 bases had no gene match. Looked up from germline, CDR1 is SNHLY and CDR2 is FYNNEI. The CDR3 spans 15 residues. The CDR3: CASTIQGSWNTEAFF. CDR3 coding DNA: TGTGCCAGCACCATACAGGGGTCTTGGAACACTGAAGCTTTCTTT.

The sample holds a few counts of this clone. The chain links TRBV19 to TRBJ2-3; perhaps TRBD2 as D (5 bases). CDR1 is LNHDA, CDR2 SQIVND, per germline (reference sequence). The V end was cut by 5 bases, the J end by 2 bases, with 8 bases between. CDR3 length equals 13 residues. The chain's CDR3 is CASSWRVTDTQYF. The DNA for the CDR3 is TGTGCCAGTAGTTGGCGGGTCACAGATACGCAGTATTTT.

V is TRBV19 and J is TRBJ1-5; TRBD1 agrees at 11 bases. The germline V gene encodes CDR1 LNHDA and CDR2 SQIVND (reference sequence). J gave up 7 bases and V 3 bases, and 11 bases lay outside the gene matches. CDR3 length: 17 residues. The CDR3 coding sequence is TGTGCCAGTAGTATCAATCCCGGGACAGGGGGGAAACAGCCCCAGCATTTT. Amino acids: CASSINPGTGGKQPQHF.

The chain carries TRBV6-5 and TRBJ2-1; TRBD2 agrees at 8 bases. The CDR3 has 16 amino acids. Germline V gene sequence: CDR1 MNHEY, CDR2 SVGAGI. J gave up 7 bases and V 1 base, and 9 bases lay outside the gene matches. The CDR3 coding sequence is TGTGCCAGCAGTTACTTAGCGGGGTTGCAAGTGAATGAGCAGTTCTTC. This codes for CASSYLAGLQVNEQFF.

The CDR3: CASSIGVGYNEQFF. CDR3 nucleotides: TGTGCCAGTAGTATCGGGGTAGGGTACAATGAGCAGTTCTTC. This chain uses TRBV19 with TRBJ2-1; tentatively, D is TRBD2 (5 bases). Trimming cost V 3 bases and J 4 bases, with 10 bases left between them. The CDR3 sequence is 14 residues long. In germline, CDR1 is LNHDA, CDR2 SQIVND (reference sequence).

The genes are TRBV25-1 and TRBJ1-1; D is possibly TRBD1 (6 bases). The germline V and J ends were trimmed by 8 bases and 3 bases, with 16 bases remaining between them. This CDR3 contains 14 residues. The germline gives CDR1 MGHDK, CDR2 SYGVNS. The CDR3 region is CASSFGQRYTEAFF. The CDR3 nucleotides are TGTGCCAGCTCCTTCGGACAGAGGTACACTGAAGCTTTCTTT.

The chain carries TRBV5-4 and TRBJ1-1, with a possible D match to TRBD1 (6 bases). Trimming took 0 bases from V and 0 from J, leaving 9 bases between them. Germline CDR1 SGHNT, CDR2 YYREEE (reference sequence). The CDR3 runs 15 residues. CDR3 nucleotide sequence: TGTGCCAGCAGCTTGGTCGCAGGGGTGAACACTGAAGCTTTCTTT. It codes for CASSLVAGVNTEAFF.

Only one count was recorded for this clone. The DNA for the CDR3 is TGTGCCAGCAGCTGGGGCGGGACAGGGGGCTCCTACGAGCAGTACTTC. Amino acid sequence: CASSWGGTGGSYEQYF. The J gene is TRBJ2-7, the V gene TRBV5-4, with 11 bases lining up with TRBD1. The germline V gene has CDR1 SGHNT and CDR2 YYREEE (reference sequence). V gave up 3 bases and J gave up 0 bases; unmatched junction bases: 5. The CDR3 is 16 amino acids. The whole variable domain, filled in from reference TRBV5-4 and TRBJ2-7, reads ETGVTQSPTHLIKTRGQQVTLRCSSQSGHNTVSWYQQALGQGPQFIFQYYREEENGRGNFPPRFSGLQFPNYSSELNVNALELDDSALYLCASSWGGTGGSYEQYFGPGTRLTVT.

The chain is built from TRBV6-5 and TRBJ2-3; D not resolved. CDR3 size: 14 residues. CDR1 MNHEY and CDR2 SVGAGI come from the germline V gene. Trimming cost V 8 bases and J 6 bases, with 18 bases left between them. CDR3 bases: TGTGCCAGCGAGGCTGGCAGTACTATGGATACGCAGTATTTT. Residues: CASEAGSTMDTQYF.

This chain joins TRBV18 and TRBJ2-3; no clear D. The CDR3 totals 12 residues. Germline V lookup: CDR1 KGHSH, CDR2 LQKENI. V lost 3 bases to trimming and J lost 1 base, with 2 bases between them. CDR3 protein: CASSPGTDTQYF. The CDR3 DNA reads as TGTGCCAGCTCACCCGGCACAGATACGCAGTATTTT.

This clone has only a few counts. The chain has TRBV9 and TRBJ1-6; 9 bases match TRBD1. Germline assignment: CDR1 SGDLS and CDR2 YYNGEE. The CDR3 runs to 16 residues. V lost 0 bases, J lost 10 bases, and 8 bases stayed unmatched. Written as DNA, the CDR3 is TGTGCCAGCAGCGTAGCCCCAGGGACAGGGAAATCACCCCTCCACTTT. Translation: CASSVAPGTGKSPLHF.

This clone was observed once. The chain carries TRBV7-2 and TRBJ2-1, with D perhaps matching TRBD2 (5 bases). Germline CDR1 reads SGHTA; CDR2 reads FQGNSA. V was pared by 5 bases and J by 5 bases, with 22 bases between. The CDR3 runs 17 residues. This CDR3 reads CASSPQFFVQRNNEQFF. The CDR3 DNA reads as TGTGCCAGCAGCCCCCAGTTTTTTGTCCAGCGGAACAATGAGCAGTTCTTC.

The chain has TRBV7-3 and TRBJ2-1; 9 bases match TRBD2. CDR3 length: 15 residues. J was trimmed by 4 bases and V by 5 bases; bases with no gene match: 6. Germline V lookup: CDR1 SGHTA, CDR2 FQGTGA. Here the CDR3 reads CASSPSGGYYNEQFF. CDR3 nucleotides: TGTGCCAGCAGCCCGAGCGGGGGGTATTACAATGAGCAGTTCTTC. Combining the CDR3 with reference TRBV7-3 and TRBJ2-1 gives the whole variable domain GAGVSQTPSNKVTEKGKYVELRCDPISGHTALYWYRQSLGQGPEFLIYFQGTGAADDSGLPNDRFFAVRPEGSVSTLKIQRTERGDSAVYLCASSPSGGYYNEQFFGPGTRLTVL.

The rearrangement uses TRBV4-3 and TRBJ2-1, with 7 positions matching TRBD1. V dropped 4 bases and J dropped 4; count of bases not matched to a gene: 19. The CDR3 totals 19 residues. The germline V gene has CDR1 LGHNA and CDR2 YSLEER. The CDR3 here is CASSPRTGVFGPYYNEQFF. The CDR3, as DNA: TGCGCCAGCAGCCCCCGGACAGGAGTTTTTGGTCCTTATTACAATGAGCAGTTCTTC.

The V gene is TRBV6-2 or TRBV6-3, the J gene TRBJ1-2, with D unclear. V was trimmed by 4 bases and J by 7 bases, leaving 19 bases between them. Germline loops: CDR1 MNHEY, CDR2 SVGEGT. This CDR3 region has 15 residues. For the CDR3, the DNA is TGTGCCAGCAGTTCGGAGAGACGGAGGACGGGTGGCTACACCTTC. This codes for CASSSERRRTGGYTF.

The CDR3 DNA reads TGTGCCAGTAGTATAGTAACGGGGGGAAATGAAAAACTGTTTTTT. It codes for CASSIVTGGNEKLFF. The rearrangement links TRBV19 to TRBJ1-4; perhaps TRBD1 as D (5 bases). The CDR3 is 15 residues long. V was trimmed by 1 base and J by 5 bases, leaving 11 bases between them. Germline CDR1 is LNHDA and CDR2 is SQIVND (reference sequence).

This sequence joins TRBV6-1 and TRBJ2-3; D is possibly TRBD2 (6 bases). Germline lookup yields CDR1 MNHNS and CDR2 SASEGT. V lost 0 bases, J lost 2 bases, and 9 bases lay in between. This CDR3 has 15 residues. The chain's CDR3 is CASSEAAGLTDTQYF. Written as DNA, the CDR3 is TGTGCCAGCAGTGAAGCGGCGGGGCTCACAGATACGCAGTATTTT.

This chain uses TRBV19 with TRBJ1-1; 9 bases agree with TRBD1. Germline V gene sequence: CDR1 LNHDA, CDR2 SQIVND (reference sequence). The ends lost 6 bases at V and 3 bases at J; junction bases unmatched: 5. CDR3 length: 14 amino acids. For the CDR3, the DNA is TGTGCCAGTAGCAACAGGGGGCGAGACACTGAAGCTTTCTTT. Its protein is CASSNRGRDTEAFF.

The V gene is TRBV3-1 (or the pseudogene TRBV3-2), the J gene TRBJ2-1; TRBD1 matches 9 bases. This CDR3 has 17 amino acids. V was pared by 4 bases and J by 7 bases, with 14 bases of the junction left unmatched. Germline loops: CDR1 LGHDT, CDR2 YNNKEL (reference sequence). The CDR3 sequence is CASSLFRTGASQNEQFF. The CDR3 nucleotides read TGTGCCAGCAGCCTCTTTAGGACAGGGGCTTCACAGAATGAGCAGTTCTTC.

The V gene is TRBV7-9, the J gene TRBJ1-1; D not resolved. Germline assignment: CDR1 SEHNR and CDR2 FQNEAQ (reference sequence). The CDR3 loop spans 12 amino acids. Trimming shortened V by 5 bases and J by 4 bases, and 8 bases separated the two germline ends. This CDR3 is CASSPEITEAFF. In DNA form, the CDR3 reads TGTGCCAGCAGCCCCGAGATCACTGAAGCTTTCTTT.

This clone was seen a handful of times. The chain recombines TRBV6-5 with TRBJ2-5; 8 bases are a match to TRBD2. Germline-derived CDR1 and CDR2 are MNHEY and SVGAGI. This CDR3 has 14 amino acids. Trimming removed 7 bases from V and 1 base from J; junction bases left unmatched: 5. CDR3 in amino acids: CASTPGGGQETQYF. CDR3 bases: TGTGCCAGCACTCCCGGGGGGGGCCAAGAGACCCAGTACTTC.

The chain employs TRBV24-1 and TRBJ1-5; 9 nucleotides match TRBD1. With V trimmed by 7 bases and J by 5 bases, 5 bases remained unmatched. Germline V gives CDR1 KGHDR, CDR2 SFDVKD. The CDR3 has 14 residues. CDR3 amino acids: CATSEGQGHQPQHF. CDR3 DNA: TGTGCCACCAGCGAGGGACAGGGCCATCAGCCCCAGCATTTT.

The V gene is TRBV6-5, the J gene TRBJ1-1, with D maybe TRBD1 (6 bases). The V end lost 7 bases, the J end lost 3 bases, and 18 bases lay between the germline ends. The CDR3 has 15 amino acids. CDR1 is MNHEY, CDR2 SVGAGI, per germline. CDR3 amino acids: CASTFTGIGDTEAFF. The CDR3 region has the DNA TGTGCCAGCACCTTTACAGGGATTGGTGACACTGAAGCTTTCTTT.

V usage is TRBV9 and J usage is TRBJ2-5; 12 nucleotides agree with TRBD2. The CDR3 contains 15 residues. The V and J ends lost 3 bases and 5 bases, in that order; junction bases with no gene match: 5. Germline-derived CDR1 and CDR2 are SGDLS and YYNGEE. The CDR3 DNA sequence: TGTGCCAGCAGCGCTAGCGGGGGGGCATTCGAGACCCAGTACTTC. This gives the protein CASSASGGAFETQYF.